Presented here are 3 T cell receptor beta chains from one specimen sequenced in a study of blood T cells in healthy people across ages. Alongside a J-beta primer mix, a sample-barcoded 5' primer served in a second PCR lasting roughly 7 to 11 cycles. MiXCR, applied by TCRdb to the 5' RACE reads, yields one record per CDR3 protein. Of some 800,000 distinct CDR3 sequences listed, roughly 25% are singletons. This same sample was also taken into another study, of T cells of mothers and their children.

The sample taken for sequencing was blood. The source is a boy between 10 and 17 years old in good health.

This clonotype was seen a few times. This sequence joins TRBV6-2 or TRBV6-3 and TRBJ2-3; D is unclear. The CDR3 runs to 16 residues. The germline V gene has CDR1 MNHEY and CDR2 SVGEGT. V was trimmed by 1 base and J by 2 bases, leaving 13 bases between them. CDR3 coding DNA: TGTGCCAGCAGTTACTTGCCCGATACAAACACAGATACGCAGTATTTT. This sequence encodes CASSYLPDTNTDTQYF.

This clonotype has only a few counts. This chain joins TRBV29-1 and TRBJ2-1; 13 bases agree with TRBD2. The germline V gene encodes CDR1 SQVTM and CDR2 ANQGSEA. This CDR3 is 15 amino acids long. V trimming: 6 bases; J trimming: 10 bases; junction bases outside the gene matches: 12. The CDR3 nucleotides read TGCAGCGTGGGGACTAGCGGGATGGGGGATGGAGAGCAGTTCTTC. Amino acid sequence: CSVGTSGMGDGEQFF.

In its sample, this clonotype was seen a few times. This chain uses TRBV29-1 with TRBJ2-1; D gene ambiguous. Germline V lookup: CDR1 SQVTM, CDR2 ANQGSEA. This CDR3 spans 10 amino acids. The V end was cut by 6 bases, the J end by 8 bases, with 8 bases between. CDR3 in DNA: TGCAGCGTCCAAAGGCATGAGCAGTTCTTC. Its translation: CSVQRHEQFF.